The rows below give T cell receptor beta chains drawn from one sample of a study of molecular identifiers for immune sequencing clone quantification. TCRdb reanalysed the PCR reads using MiXCR and keeps one entry per CDR3 protein. The sample lists tens of thousands of distinct CDR3 sequences; around a fifth were seen once. Sequencing used naive CD8+ T cells from blood, with Jurkat cell RNA spiked in. The source is a human donor in good health. Some libraries in this study had Jurkat cell RNA spiked in. CDR3s include the opening cysteine and the closing phenylalanine or tryptophan.

>TRBJ2-7|TRBV10-3
CAISEGLAGFEQYF
>TRBJ2-1|TRBV20-1
CSARDLTSGSNEQFF
>TRBJ2-1|TRBV7-9
CASSVRDNNEQFF
>TRBJ2-5|TRBV7-9
CASSPLQETQYF
>TRBJ2-5|TRBV2
CASSEAGRDRGQETQYF
>TRBJ2-3|TRBV6-5
CASGGPGMSSTDTQYF
>TRBJ2-5|TRBV4-3
CASSQGLAGEGAQYF
>TRBJ2-7|TRBV27
CASSPGGTGWSEQYF
>TRBJ2-4|TRBV7-2
CASSLVVGDIQYF
>TRBJ1-1|TRBV6-6
CASSFRGGEPEAFF
>TRBJ2-7|TRBV20-1
CSARDPGIYEQYF
>TRBJ2-3|TRBV14
CASSQGAGGPGTDTQYF
>TRBJ1-3|TRBV6-5
CASSQSGNTIYF
>TRBJ2-2|TRBV9
CASSGLAGRTGELFF
>TRBJ2-1|TRBV9
CASSTRWDRDRNEQFF
>TRBJ2-3|TRBV20-1
CSPDKGTGFTDTQYF
>TRBJ2-7|TRBV20-1
CSGGRENSYEQYF
>TRBJ1-2|TRBV29-1
CSVATVYGYTF
>TRBJ2-5|TRBV6-2/TRBV6-3
CASSPGLGSSETQYF
>TRBJ1-1|TRBV27
CASRPGQGTEAFF
>TRBJ2-7|TRBV5-3
CASSLGTGQVYEQYF
>TRBJ2-3|TRBV11-2
CASSPGRGGLDTQYF
>TRBJ2-3|TRBV5-4
CASSLGGLYTDTQYF
>TRBJ1-1|TRBV20-1
CSAREVSTEAFF
>TRBJ2-3|TRBV18
CASSPGLAEDTQYF
>TRBJ2-7|TRBV5-1
CASSFGQGSEQYF
>TRBJ2-1|TRBV7-9
CASSFLRGGVTYNEQFF
>TRBJ2-3|TRBV27
CASSPNLAANITDTQYF
>TRBJ2-3|TRBV3-1
CASSQLPTDTQYF
>TRBJ2-7|TRBV20-1
CSARDRQRVLAARGVGREQYF
>TRBJ2-7|TRBV27
CASSFGRGYEQYF
>TRBJ2-7|TRBV19
CASSVVDAGDYEQYF
>TRBJ2-6|TRBV20-1
CSARGLHRDSGANVLTF
>TRBJ2-4|TRBV3-1
CASSHPGTPTLLAKNIQYF
>TRBJ1-5|TRBV20-1
CSASQGSNQPQHF
>TRBJ2-7|TRBV5-4
CVSSLGTSIYEQYF
>TRBJ1-1|TRBV4-3
CASNTGDTEAFF
>TRBJ2-7|TRBV7-9
CASSAVGRTISYEQYF
>TRBJ1-5|TRBV6-6
CASSYLGQGNQPQHF
>TRBJ2-7|TRBV25-1
CASSGTGTEEQYF
>TRBJ2-7|TRBV20-1
CSARTYEQYF
>TRBJ2-7|TRBV3-1
CASSLMKREWHEQYF
>TRBJ2-3|TRBV12-3/TRBV12-4
CASSLWEYQSSDTQYF
>TRBJ2-7|TRBV6-2/TRBV6-3
CASSNHGTGLHEQYF
>TRBJ2-7|TRBV11-1
CASSPLRFGAPHEQYF
>TRBJ2-1|TRBV28
CASRDPRAGDVYNEQFF
>TRBJ2-7|TRBV29-1
CSVMTGEKAYEQYF
>TRBJ2-3|TRBV19
CASSITNTQYF
>TRBJ1-6|TRBV19
CASSSQSNRVSPLHF
>TRBJ1-1|TRBV4-3
CASSQDAPGQGVKGTEAFF
>TRBJ2-1|TRBV27
CASSLVGPRGNEQFF
>TRBJ2-7|TRBV12-3/TRBV12-4
CASSFAPYEQYF
>TRBJ2-7|TRBV6-2/TRBV6-3
CASSFEGYEQYF